The 5 T cell receptor beta chains below come from one sample, sequenced in a study of T-cell reconstitution after alpha-beta-depleted transplantation in children. As it was prepared, the TCRbeta library received unique molecular identifiers. MiXCR was run by TCRdb on the PCR reads, yielding one entry per CDR3 protein. The data hold 500,000 to 600,000 distinct CDR3 sequences, with 25% to 30% observed a single time. The sequencing used PBMCs, collected before TCRalphabeta/CD19-depleted stem cell transplant. These TCRs come from a boy under two years old with Wiskott-Aldrich syndrome, due to receive a stem cell transplant.

This clonotype has a handful of counts. The chain carries TRBV4-1 and TRBJ2-3; TRBD2 is a possible D gene (6 bases). Germline loops: CDR1 MGHRA, CDR2 YSYEKL. The CDR3 has 18 residues. Trimming shortened V by 1 base and J by 1 base, and 18 bases separated the two germline ends. CDR3 nucleotide sequence: TGCGCCAGCAGCCAAGTGGAACCGGGAGTCCCGGGCACAGATACGCAGTATTTT. As protein: CASSQVEPGVPGTDTQYF.

This clonotype has only a few counts. This sequence joins TRBV13 and TRBJ2-1; 13 bases map to TRBD2. Trimming removed 3 bases from V and 9 bases from J; junction bases left unmatched: 11. The CDR3 contains 17 residues. The germline CDR1 and CDR2 sequences are PRHDT and FYEKMQ (reference sequence). In DNA, the CDR3 is TGTGCCAGCAGCTTCGCCGGACTAGCGGGAGCAGCGGGTGAGCAGTTCTTC. Residues: CASSFAGLAGAAGEQFF.

This chain joins TRBV21-1 and TRBJ2-1; TRBD1 is the table's D call and was not checked against the DNA. TRBV21-1 is listed as a pseudogene. This CDR3 spans 16 amino acids. CDR3 region: CASSKGLAVPGNEQFF. The DNA of the CDR3 is TGTGCCAGCAGCAAAGGGCTAGCGGTCCCAGGAAATGAGCAGTTCTTC.

The gene calls are TRBV29-1 and TRBJ2-1; 11 positions match TRBD1. Germline V gene sequence: CDR1 SQVTM, CDR2 ANQGSEA. This CDR3 is built from 12 residues. V trimming: 7 bases; J trimming: 6 bases; junction bases outside the gene matches: 2. The CDR3 spells CSGDRGFNEQFF. The CDR3 DNA sequence: TGCAGCGGGGACAGGGGGTTCAATGAGCAGTTCTTC.

This chain uses TRBV4-2 with TRBJ2-3; maybe TRBD2 (6 bases). Germline V gives CDR1 LGHNA, CDR2 YNFKEQ. The CDR3 consists of 17 residues. Deletions cut 1 base from V and 2 bases from J, with 16 bases between. The CDR3 DNA sequence: TGTGCCAGCAGCCAAGTGGAAGCGGGTACACTCACAGATACGCAGTATTTT. Protein: CASSQVEAGTLTDTQYF.